A single sample gave rise to the 17 T cell receptor beta chains below, sequenced in a study of tumor and adjacent non-tumor tissue in lung cancer. RNA was extracted from bulk tissue without any cell sorting. More than 3 cm separated this lung sample from the edge of the tumor. Three rounds of nested PCR, following a modified ARM-PCR protocol, produced the TCRbeta library. TCRdb itself ran the multiplex PCR reads through MiXCR, one entry per CDR3 protein. The sample lists 90,000 to 100,000 distinct CDR3 sequences, 80% occurring once. The sequencing sample was made of distant non-tumor lung tissue. These receptor sequences come from a man aged 55 to 70 with small cell lung cancer.

About this clonotype: Germline and junction disagree at one end, which may indicate a read error. The chain recombines TRBV6-5 with TRBJ1-6; maybe TRBD1 (5 bases). The CDR3 length is 13 residues. Germline values: CDR1 MNHEY, CDR2 SVGAGI. Written as DNA, the CDR3 is TGTGCCAGTATGATGGGGGGTTATTCACCCCTCCGCTTT. Translation gives CASMMGGYSPLRF.

Concerning this clonotype: Lacking the conserved final phenylalanine or tryptophan, this CDR3 likely reflects a read error. It is unclear where the CDR3 begins or ends on the DNA, so no DNA is shown, and the CDR3 is as TCRdb lists it. The chain combines TRBV6-5 with TRBJ2-1; whether TRBD2, the table's D call, matches the DNA was not checked. The CDR3 contains 12 residues when both ends are counted. The germline V gene encodes CDR1 MNHEY and CDR2 SVGAGI. This chain's CDR3 is CASADTSGNSIL.

Details on this clonotype: Being one base from a much bigger clone, this may be a read error. The gene calls are TRBV5-1 and TRBJ2-6; TRBD1 agrees at 7 bases. Germline V gene data show CDR1 as SGHRS and CDR2 as YFSETQ. This CDR3 has 17 amino acids. In DNA form, the CDR3 reads TGCGCCAGCGGCTTGGGGACAGCTTTCTCTGGGGCCAACGTCCTGACTTTC. This gives the protein CASGLGTAFSGANVLTF.

The chain carries TRBV29-1 and TRBJ1-1; 8 bases match TRBD1. V gave up 4 bases and J gave up 2 bases; unmatched junction bases: 6. Germline values: CDR1 SQVTM, CDR2 ANQGSEA. CDR3 length: 14 amino acids. The CDR3 DNA is TGCAGCGTTGGGGGGGGACAGGACAACACTGAAGCTTTCTTT. Amino acid sequence: CSVGGGQDNTEAFF.

In regard to this clonotype: A single base separates this from a much larger clone, so it may be a read error. This rearrangement joins TRBV7-8 to TRBJ2-3, with 7 bases matching TRBD2. The germline gives CDR1 SGHVS, CDR2 FQNEAQ. The CDR3 is 16 residues long. Here the CDR3 DNA reads TGTGCCACCGCCCAGGGACTACTCTTTTCCACAGATACGAAGTATTTT. Translated: CATAQGLLFSTDTKYF.

With respect to this clonotype: The junction shows a germline mismatch at one end, possibly a read error. The chain uses TRBV11-1 and TRBJ2-1, with 13 bases identical to TRBD2. This CDR3 has 18 residues. Germline V gene data show CDR1 as SGHAT and CDR2 as FQDESV (reference sequence). For the CDR3, the DNA is TGTCCCAGCAACTCAGAATCGAGGACTAGCGGGAGTGGTAATGAGCAATTCTTC. Its translation: CPSNSESRTSGSGNEQFF.

Of note for this clonotype: This CDR3 is missing its conserved last phenylalanine or tryptophan, likely due to a read error. This sequence joins TRBV12-3 or TRBV12-4 and TRBJ2-5; D possibly corresponds to TRBD1 (6 bases). This CDR3 spans 14 amino acids. The V and J ends lost 5 bases and 3 bases respectively, with 13 bases between them. The CDR3 is CASSLMDSEETQYL. In nucleotides, the CDR3 is TGTGCCAGCAGTCTAATGGACAGTGAAGAGACCCAGTACTTA.

In the case of this clonotype: The CDR3 does not end in the conserved phenylalanine or tryptophan, so this is likely a read error. The rearrangement joins TRBV6-1 to TRBJ2-2, with unresolved D. Trimming left V 4 bases short and J 5 bases short, with 14 bases between. CDR1 and CDR2 from the germline V gene are MNHNS and SASEGT. The CDR3 is 15 amino acids. The CDR3 DNA reads TGTGCCAGCAGTGGACCGGACGGAGATACCGGGGAGCTGTTTTTG. It encodes CASSGPDGDTGELFL.

The chain combines TRBV12-3 or TRBV12-4 with TRBJ1-5, with a weak D call TRBD1 (5 bases). The J call could be wrong; TRBJ2-3 is a better fit for the DNA end. This CDR3 is built from 15 residues. The CDR3 coding sequence is TGTGCCAGCAGTTTAGCGCAAGTGGGCCGACAGCCCCAGTATTTT. Amino acid sequence: CASSLAQVGRQPQYF.

The V gene is TRBV10-3, the J gene TRBJ2-5; no definite D call. Germline V CDR1 and CDR2: ENHRY, SYGVKD. CDR3 length equals 14 residues. Trimming left V 3 bases short and J 5 bases short, with 13 bases between. The CDR3 DNA reads as TGTGCCATCAGTGACACCCGCGTAGTGGAGACCCAGTACTTC. This sequence encodes CAISDTRVVETQYF.

To note about this clonotype: The germline gene is not matched at one end of the junction; a read error may be the cause. This chain links TRBV6-5 with TRBJ2-1; D possibly matches TRBD1 or TRBD2 (5 bases each). The CDR3 sequence is 15 residues long. The germline V gene has CDR1 MNHEY and CDR2 SVGAGI. CDR3 bases: TGTCCCAGCAATTACTCTGGGGGAGTGGGTAATGAGGAGTTCTTC. It encodes CPSNYSGGVGNEEFF.

The rearrangement uses TRBV12-3 or TRBV12-4 and TRBJ2-2; D is ambiguous. V dropped 2 bases and J dropped 9 bases, with 22 bases sitting between them. This CDR3 region has 17 residues. CDR3 DNA sequence: TGTGCCAGCAGTTTATGGCAGATTCTTACTAAGACCCGGGAGCTGTTTTTT. It specifies CASSLWQILTKTRELFF.

This clonotype has at least ten counts. J is TRBJ2-3 and V is TRBV20-1; 9 nucleotides align to TRBD2. Germline V CDR1 and CDR2: DFQATT, SNEGSKA (reference sequence). J gave up 0 bases and V 7 bases, and 8 bases lay outside the gene matches. The CDR3 is 15 residues long. The CDR3 region has the DNA TGCAGTGTCCCGACTAGCGGCACTAGCACAGATACGCAGTATTTT. Its protein is CSVPTSGTSTDTQYF.

Comments on this clonotype: Since a much larger clone is just one base distant, this may be a read error. The chain joins TRBV7-8 to TRBJ2-1, with 12 bases aligning to TRBD2. CDR1 is SGHVS and CDR2 is FQNEAQ in the germline V gene. The length of the CDR3 is 15 residues. The CDR3 here is CACSFLAGGPNEQFF. As DNA, the CDR3 is TGTGCCTGCAGCTTCCTAGCGGGAGGGCCAAATGAGCAGTTCTTC.

This clonotype was observed a single time. A read error may explain this, as a much larger clone is one base away. The V call is TRBV24-1, the J call TRBJ2-5; 7 bases are a match to TRBD1. Germline CDR1 is KGHDR and CDR2 is SFDVKD. The trim removed 0 bases at V and 4 bases at J, leaving 4 bases unmatched. The CDR3 sequence is 15 residues long. The CDR3 region is CATSDLGTEGETQYF. CDR3 DNA: TGTGCCACCAGTGATTTGGGGACAGAGGGAGAGACCCAGTACTTC.

As for this clonotype: Possible read error: a much larger clone is one base away. The rearrangement joins TRBV29-1 to TRBJ1-2; D is ambiguous. Per the germline V gene, CDR1 is SQVTM and CDR2 is ANQGSEA. The CDR3 spans 10 residues. The CDR3 coding sequence is TGCAGCGTTGGAGAGTATGACTACACCTTC. As protein: CSVGEYDYTF.

The chain recombines TRBV11-2 with TRBJ1-1; no clear D. Germline lookup yields CDR1 SGHAT and CDR2 FQNNGV. The CDR3 has 15 residues. Trimming stripped 0 bases from V and 1 base from J, with 9 bases between. Here the CDR3 DNA reads TGTGCCAGCAGCTTAGAAGCGAGGACGAACACTGAAGCTTTCTTT. Its translation: CASSLEARTNTEAFF.